The present TCR beta chain was sequenced within a study of T cell responses to AZD1222 COVID-19 vaccine. Turning to the study itself: Pooled samples include second doses given at about 4 or 12 weeks. Study results and caveats: It should be noted that donors were predominantly white British and more often female, and clonal diversity was possibly underestimated.

Concerning this clone itself: Its antigen is unknown.

The CDR3 runs to 14 residues. J gave up 7 bases and V 4 bases, and 6 bases lay outside the gene matches. Germline V gives CDR1 SGHRS, CDR2 YFSETQ. Sequenced by immunoSEQ multiplex PCR; TCRdb stores in-frame clones only, minus some. The repertoire consists of about 79,000 clones, with 80% occurring once and the leading ten covering less than 25%. This clonotype was sampled from an adult in good health. The chain has TRBV5-1 and TRBJ1-5; TRBD1 agrees at 9 bases. This specimen consisted of peripheral blood, obtained on day 0 of AZD1222 vaccination. The CDR3 here is CASSGGQGRQPQHF. The CDR3 coding sequence is TGCGCCAGCAGCGGGGGACAGGGACGCCAGCCCCAGCATTTT.